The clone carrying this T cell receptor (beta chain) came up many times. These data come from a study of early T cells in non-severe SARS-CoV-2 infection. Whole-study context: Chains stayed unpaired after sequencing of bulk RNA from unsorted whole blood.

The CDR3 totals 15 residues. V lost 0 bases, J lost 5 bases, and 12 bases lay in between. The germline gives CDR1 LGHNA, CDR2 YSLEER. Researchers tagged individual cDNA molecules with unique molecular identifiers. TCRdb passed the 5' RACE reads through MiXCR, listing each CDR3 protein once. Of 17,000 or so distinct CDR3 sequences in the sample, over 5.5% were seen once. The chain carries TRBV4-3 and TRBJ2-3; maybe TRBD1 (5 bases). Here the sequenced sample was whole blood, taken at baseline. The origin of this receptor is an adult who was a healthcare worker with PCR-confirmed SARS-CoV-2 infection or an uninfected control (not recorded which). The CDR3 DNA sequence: TGCGCCAGCAGCCAAGAGTGGCAGGGTGAAGATACGCAGTATTTT. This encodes CASSQEWQGEDTQYF.